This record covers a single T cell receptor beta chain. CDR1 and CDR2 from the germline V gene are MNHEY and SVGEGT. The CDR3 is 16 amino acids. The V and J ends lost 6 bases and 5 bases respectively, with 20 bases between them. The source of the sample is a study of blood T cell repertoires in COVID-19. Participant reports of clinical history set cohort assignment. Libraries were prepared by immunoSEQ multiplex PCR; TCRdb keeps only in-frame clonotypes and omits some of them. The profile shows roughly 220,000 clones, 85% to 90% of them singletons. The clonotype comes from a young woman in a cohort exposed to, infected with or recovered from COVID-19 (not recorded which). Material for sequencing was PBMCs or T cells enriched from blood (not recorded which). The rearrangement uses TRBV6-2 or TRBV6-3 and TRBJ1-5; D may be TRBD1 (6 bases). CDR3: CASSLAWDTRDQPQHF. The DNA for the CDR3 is TGTGCCAGCAGCCTTGCATGGGACACCCGCGATCAGCCCCAGCATTTT.